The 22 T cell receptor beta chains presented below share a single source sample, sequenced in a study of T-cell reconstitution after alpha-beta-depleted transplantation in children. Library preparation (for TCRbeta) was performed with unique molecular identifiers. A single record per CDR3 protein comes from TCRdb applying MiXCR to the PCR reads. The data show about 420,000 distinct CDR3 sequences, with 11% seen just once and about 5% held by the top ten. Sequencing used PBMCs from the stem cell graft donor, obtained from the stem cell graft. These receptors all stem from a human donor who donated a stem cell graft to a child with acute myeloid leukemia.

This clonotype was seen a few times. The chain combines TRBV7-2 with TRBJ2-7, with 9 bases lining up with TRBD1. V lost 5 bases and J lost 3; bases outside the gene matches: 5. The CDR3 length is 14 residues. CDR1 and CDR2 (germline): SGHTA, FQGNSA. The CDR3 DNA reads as TGTGCCAGCAGCGCACAGGGGGCTCTCTACGAGCAGTACTTC. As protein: CASSAQGALYEQYF. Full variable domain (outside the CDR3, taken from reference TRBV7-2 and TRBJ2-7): GAGVSQSPSNKVTEKGKDVELRCDPISGHTALYWYRQSLGQGLEFLIYFQGNSAPDKSGLPSDRFSAERTGGSVSTLTIQRTQQEDSAVYLCASSAQGALYEQYFGPGTRLTVT.

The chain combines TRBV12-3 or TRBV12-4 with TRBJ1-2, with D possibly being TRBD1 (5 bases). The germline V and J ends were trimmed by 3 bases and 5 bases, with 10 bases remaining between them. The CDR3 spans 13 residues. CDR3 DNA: TGTGCCAGCAGTTTGGGAGGGGTATATGGCTACACCTTC. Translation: CASSLGGVYGYTF.

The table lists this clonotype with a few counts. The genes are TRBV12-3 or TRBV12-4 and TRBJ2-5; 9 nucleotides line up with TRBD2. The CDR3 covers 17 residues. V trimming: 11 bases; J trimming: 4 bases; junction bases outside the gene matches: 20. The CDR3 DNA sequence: TGTGCCTCCACCTCTAGTCGTCCGGGACTAGCCGGAGAGACCCAGTACTTC. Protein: CASTSSRPGLAGETQYF.

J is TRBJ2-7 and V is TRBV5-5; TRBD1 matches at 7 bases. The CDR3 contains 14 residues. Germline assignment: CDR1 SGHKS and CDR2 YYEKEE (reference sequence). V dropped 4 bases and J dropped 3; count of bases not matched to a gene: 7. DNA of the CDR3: TGTGCCAGCAGCAGGCCGGGACAGATCTACGAGCAGTACTTC. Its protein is CASSRPGQIYEQYF. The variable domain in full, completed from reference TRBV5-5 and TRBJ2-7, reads DAGVTQSPTHLIKTRGQQVTLRCSPISGHKSVSWYQQVLGQGPQFIFQYYEKEERGRGNFPDRFSARQFPNYSSELNVNALLLGDSALYLCASSRPGQIYEQYFGPGTRLTVT.

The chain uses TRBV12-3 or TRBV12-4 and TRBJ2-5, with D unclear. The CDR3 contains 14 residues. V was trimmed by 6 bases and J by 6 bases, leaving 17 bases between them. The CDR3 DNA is TGTGCCAGCAGCCAAGTCAGGAATGTGAAGACCCAGTACTTC. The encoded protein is CASSQVRNVKTQYF.

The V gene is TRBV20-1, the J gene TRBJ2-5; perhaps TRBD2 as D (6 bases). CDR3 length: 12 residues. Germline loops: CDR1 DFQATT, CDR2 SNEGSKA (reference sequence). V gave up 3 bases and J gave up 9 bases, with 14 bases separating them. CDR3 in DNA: TGCAGTGCTAGTGAGGACTACCAGTCCCAGTACTTC. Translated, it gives CSASEDYQSQYF.

CDR3 amino acids: CASSPTSGGAVVEQFF. CDR3 DNA sequence: TGTGCCAGCAGCCCTACTAGCGGGGGGGCCGTGGTTGAGCAGTTCTTC. The chain combines TRBV7-6 with TRBJ2-1; 13 positions match TRBD2. Trimming cost V 5 bases and J 9 bases; bases outside gene matches: 10. From germline, CDR1 is SGHVS and CDR2 FNYEAQ. The CDR3 spans 16 residues.

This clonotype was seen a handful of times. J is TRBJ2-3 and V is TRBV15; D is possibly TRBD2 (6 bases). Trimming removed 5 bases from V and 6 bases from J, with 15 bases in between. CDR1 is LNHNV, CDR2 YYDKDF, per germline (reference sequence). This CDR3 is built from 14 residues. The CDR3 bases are TGTGCCACCAGCCGGAGCCGGGGGACGGATACGCAGTATTTT. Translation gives CATSRSRGTDTQYF.

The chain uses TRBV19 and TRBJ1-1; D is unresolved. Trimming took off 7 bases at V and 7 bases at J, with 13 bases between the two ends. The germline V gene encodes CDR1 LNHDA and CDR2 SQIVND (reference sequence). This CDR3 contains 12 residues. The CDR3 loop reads CASKAGVGEAFF. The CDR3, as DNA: TGTGCCAGTAAGGCGGGTGTGGGTGAAGCTTTCTTT.

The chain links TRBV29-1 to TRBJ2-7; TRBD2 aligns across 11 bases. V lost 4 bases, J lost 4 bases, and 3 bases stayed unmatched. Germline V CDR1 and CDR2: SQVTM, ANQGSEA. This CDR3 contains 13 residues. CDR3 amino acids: CSVVSSGRYEQYF. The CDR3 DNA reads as TGCAGCGTTGTCTCTAGCGGGAGGTACGAGCAGTACTTC.

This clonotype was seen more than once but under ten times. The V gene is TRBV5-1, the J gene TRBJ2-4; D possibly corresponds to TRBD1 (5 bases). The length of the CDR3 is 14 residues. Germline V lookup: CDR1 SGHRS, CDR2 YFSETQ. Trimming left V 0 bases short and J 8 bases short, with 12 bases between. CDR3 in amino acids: CASSLEGVGDIQYF. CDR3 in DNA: TGCGCCAGCAGCTTGGAAGGGGTCGGAGACATTCAGTACTTC. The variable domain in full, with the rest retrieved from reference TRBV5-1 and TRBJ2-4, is KAGVTQTPRYLIKTRGQQVTLSCSPISGHRSVSWYQQTPGQGLQFLFEYFSETQRNKGNFPGRFSGRQFSNSRSEMNVSTLELGDSALYLCASSLEGVGDIQYFGAGTRLSVL.

The CDR3: CASSQDLRGGNEQFF. The CDR3 DNA follows: TGCGCCAGCAGCCAAGATCTTAGGGGAGGGAATGAGCAGTTCTTC. The chain links TRBV4-3 to TRBJ2-1; 7 bases line up with TRBD2. The trim removed 0 bases at V and 7 bases at J, leaving 6 bases unmatched. CDR3 size: 15 residues. Looked up from germline, CDR1 is LGHNA and CDR2 is YSLEER.

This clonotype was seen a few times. The CDR3 here is CASSFFPGKAYEQYF. CDR3 sequence (DNA): TGCGCCAGCAGCTTTTTCCCAGGGAAAGCCTACGAGCAGTACTTC. The V and J genes are TRBV5-1 and TRBJ2-7, with D tentatively TRBD1 (5 bases). Germline V CDR1 and CDR2: SGHRS, YFSETQ. CDR3 length: 15 residues. V was pared by 2 bases and J by 2 bases, with 14 bases between.

CDR3 DNA sequence: TGTGCCAGCAGTTACTCGACTGCGGGCAATGAGCAGTTCTTC. Residues: CASSYSTAGNEQFF. The V and J genes are TRBV6-5 and TRBJ2-1, with D perhaps TRBD2 (5 bases). Between the trimmed V and J ends, which lost 0 bases and 6 bases, there was a span of 9 bases. Per the germline V gene, CDR1 is MNHEY and CDR2 is SVGAGI. This CDR3 comprises 14 residues.

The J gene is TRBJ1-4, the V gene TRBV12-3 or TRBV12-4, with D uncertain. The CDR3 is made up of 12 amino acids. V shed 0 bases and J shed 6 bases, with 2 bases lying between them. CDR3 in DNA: TGTGCCAGCAGTTTAGCGGATGAAAAACTGTTTTTT. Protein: CASSLADEKLFF.

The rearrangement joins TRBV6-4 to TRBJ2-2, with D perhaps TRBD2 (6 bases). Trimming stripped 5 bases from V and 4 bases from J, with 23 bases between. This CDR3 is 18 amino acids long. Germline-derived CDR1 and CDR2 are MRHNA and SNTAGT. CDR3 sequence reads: CASSSPEGQGGSTGELFF. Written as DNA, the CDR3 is TGTGCCAGCAGTTCCCCGGAAGGTCAGGGAGGAAGCACCGGGGAGCTGTTTTTT.

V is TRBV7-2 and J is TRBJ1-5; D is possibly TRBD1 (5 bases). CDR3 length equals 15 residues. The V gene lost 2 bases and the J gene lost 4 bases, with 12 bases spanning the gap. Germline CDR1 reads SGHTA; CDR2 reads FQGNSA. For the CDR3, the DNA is TGTGCCAGCAGCTTATTGGCAGGGTCAAATCAGCCCCAGCATTTT. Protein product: CASSLLAGSNQPQHF.

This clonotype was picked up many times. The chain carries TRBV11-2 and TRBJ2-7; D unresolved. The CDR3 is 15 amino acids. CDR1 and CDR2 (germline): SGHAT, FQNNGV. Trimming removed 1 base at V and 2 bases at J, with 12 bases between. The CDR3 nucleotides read TGTGCCAGCAGCTTAGGACACCTAACGGCCTACGAGCAGTACGTC. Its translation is CASSLGHLTAYEQYV.

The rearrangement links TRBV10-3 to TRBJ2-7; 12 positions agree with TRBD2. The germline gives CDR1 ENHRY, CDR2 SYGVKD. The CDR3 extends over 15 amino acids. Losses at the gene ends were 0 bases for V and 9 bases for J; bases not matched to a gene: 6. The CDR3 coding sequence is TGTGCCATCAGTGAGTCGCGGCTAGCGGGGGGGATGCAGTACGTC. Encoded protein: CAISESRLAGGMQYV.

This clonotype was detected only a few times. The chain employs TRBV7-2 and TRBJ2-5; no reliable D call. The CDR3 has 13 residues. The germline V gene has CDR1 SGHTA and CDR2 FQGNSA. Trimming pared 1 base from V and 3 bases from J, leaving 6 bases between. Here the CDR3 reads CASSLEIKETQYF. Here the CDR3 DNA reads TGTGCCAGCAGCTTAGAAATAAAAGAGACCCAGTACTTC.

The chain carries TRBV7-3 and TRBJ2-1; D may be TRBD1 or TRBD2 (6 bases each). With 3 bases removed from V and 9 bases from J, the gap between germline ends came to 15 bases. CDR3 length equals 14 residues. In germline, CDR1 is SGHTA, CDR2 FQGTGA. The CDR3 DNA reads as TGTGCCAGCAGCTTTCAGGGGAGGCTAAGTGAGCAGTTCTTC. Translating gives CASSFQGRLSEQFF. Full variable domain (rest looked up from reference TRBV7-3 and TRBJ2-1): GAGVSQTPSNKVTEKGKYVELRCDPISGHTALYWYRQSLGQGPEFLIYFQGTGAADDSGLPNDRFFAVRPEGSVSTLKIQRTERGDSAVYLCASSFQGRLSEQFFGPGTRLTVL.

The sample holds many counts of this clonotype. The CDR3 sequence: CASSVAGKAGELFF. The CDR3 DNA reads TGTGCCAGCAGCGTAGCTGGGAAGGCCGGGGAGCTGTTTTTT. The chain recombines TRBV9 with TRBJ2-2; no reliable D call. Germline CDR1 SGDLS, CDR2 YYNGEE. The CDR3 loop spans 14 amino acids. V lost 0 bases and J lost 6, with 9 bases in between.